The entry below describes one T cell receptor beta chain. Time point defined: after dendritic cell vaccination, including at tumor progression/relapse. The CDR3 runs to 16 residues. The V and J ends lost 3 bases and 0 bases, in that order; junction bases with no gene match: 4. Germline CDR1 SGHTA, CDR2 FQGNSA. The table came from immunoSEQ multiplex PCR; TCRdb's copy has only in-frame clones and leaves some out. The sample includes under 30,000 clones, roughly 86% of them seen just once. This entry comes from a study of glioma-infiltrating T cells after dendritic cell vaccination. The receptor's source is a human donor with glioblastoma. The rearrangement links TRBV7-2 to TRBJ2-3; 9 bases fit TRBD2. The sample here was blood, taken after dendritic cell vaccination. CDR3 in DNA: TGTGCCAGCAGCTTCCAAGCGGGGGGTAGCACAGATACGCAGTATTTT. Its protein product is CASSFQAGGSTDTQYF.